The clone carrying this T cell receptor (beta chain) was found a few times. The antigen is undetermined. The data derive from a study of T cells after yellow fever vaccination. The CDR3 covers 15 residues. V lost 4 bases and J 7 bases, leaving 14 bases between the germline ends. Germline V lookup: CDR1 SEHNR, CDR2 FQNEAQ (reference sequence). Production of TCR cDNA was by 5'RACE template switching, which also added a universal primer site and UMIs. MiXCR, applied by TCRdb to the 5' RACE reads, yields one record per CDR3 protein. The sample includes 300,000 to 450,000 distinct CDR3 sequences, around 8.1% of them seen just once. The study, taken as a whole, reports: The study found a weaker secondary response that peaked faster, day 5 versus 15.

The gene calls are TRBV7-9 and TRBJ1-6; no reliable D call. This TCR came from a man aged 18 to 30 who received the YFV17D yellow fever vaccine. The sequencing here drew on PBMCs, taken about 49 days after the first yellow fever vaccination. The CDR3 spells CASSSPLYLNSPLHF. The CDR3 DNA follows: TGTGCCAGCAGCTCCCCTCTCTACCTCAATTCACCCCTCCACTTT.